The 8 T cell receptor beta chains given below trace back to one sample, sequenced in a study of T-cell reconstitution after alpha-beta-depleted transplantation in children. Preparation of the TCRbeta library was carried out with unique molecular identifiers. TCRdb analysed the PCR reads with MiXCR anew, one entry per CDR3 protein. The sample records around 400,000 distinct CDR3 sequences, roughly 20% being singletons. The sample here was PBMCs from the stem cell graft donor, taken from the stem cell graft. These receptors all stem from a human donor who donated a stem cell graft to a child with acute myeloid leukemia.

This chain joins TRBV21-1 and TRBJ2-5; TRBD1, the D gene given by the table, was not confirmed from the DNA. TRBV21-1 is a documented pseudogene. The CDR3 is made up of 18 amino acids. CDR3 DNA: TGTGCCAGCAGCGCCCCCGGGGCAAGGACCGCAACACAAGAGACCCAGTACTTC. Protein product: CASSAPGARTATQETQYF.

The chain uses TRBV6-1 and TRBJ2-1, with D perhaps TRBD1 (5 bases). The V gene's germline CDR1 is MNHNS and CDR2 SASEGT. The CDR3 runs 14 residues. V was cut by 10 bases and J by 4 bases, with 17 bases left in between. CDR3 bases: TGTGCCACCAAAGGGGCCCCCCAATACAATGAGCAGTTCTTC. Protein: CATKGAPQYNEQFF.

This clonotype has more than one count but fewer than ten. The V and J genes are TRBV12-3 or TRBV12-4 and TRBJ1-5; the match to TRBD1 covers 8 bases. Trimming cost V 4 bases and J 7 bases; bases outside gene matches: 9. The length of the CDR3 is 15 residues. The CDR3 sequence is CASSSARDRKQPQHF. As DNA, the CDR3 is TGTGCCAGCAGTTCGGCCCGGGACAGGAAACAGCCCCAGCATTTT.

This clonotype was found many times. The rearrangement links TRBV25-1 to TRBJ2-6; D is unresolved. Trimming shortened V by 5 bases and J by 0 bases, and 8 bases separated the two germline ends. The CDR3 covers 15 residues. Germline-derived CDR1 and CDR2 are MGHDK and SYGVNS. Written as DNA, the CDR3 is TGTGCCAGCAGTCCAGGTGGCTCTGGGGCCAACGTCCTGACTTTC. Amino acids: CASSPGGSGANVLTF.

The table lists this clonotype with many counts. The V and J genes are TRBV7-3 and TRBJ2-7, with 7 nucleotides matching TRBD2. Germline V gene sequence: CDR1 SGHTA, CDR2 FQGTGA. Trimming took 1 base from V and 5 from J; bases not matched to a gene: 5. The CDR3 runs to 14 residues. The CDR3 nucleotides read TGTGCCAGCAGCTTAAATCGGGGGGACGACGAGCAGTACTTC. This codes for CASSLNRGDDEQYF. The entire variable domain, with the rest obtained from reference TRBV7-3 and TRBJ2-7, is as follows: GAGVSQTPSNKVTEKGKYVELRCDPISGHTALYWYRQSLGQGPEFLIYFQGTGAADDSGLPNDRFFAVRPEGSVSTLKIQRTERGDSAVYLCASSLNRGDDEQYFGPGTRLTVT.

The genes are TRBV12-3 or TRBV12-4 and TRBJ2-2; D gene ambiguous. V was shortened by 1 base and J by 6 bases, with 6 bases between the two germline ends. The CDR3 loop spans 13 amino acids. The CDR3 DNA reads TGTGCCAGCAGTTTAGAGTGGCCCGGGGAGCTGTTTTTT. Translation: CASSLEWPGELFF.

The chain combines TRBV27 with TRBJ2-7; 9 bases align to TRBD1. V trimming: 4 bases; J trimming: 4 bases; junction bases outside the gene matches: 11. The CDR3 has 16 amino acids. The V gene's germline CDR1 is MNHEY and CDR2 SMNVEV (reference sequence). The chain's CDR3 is CASSSRQGVLVYEQYF. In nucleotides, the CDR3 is TGTGCCAGCAGTTCTAGACAGGGGGTCCTAGTATACGAGCAGTACTTC.

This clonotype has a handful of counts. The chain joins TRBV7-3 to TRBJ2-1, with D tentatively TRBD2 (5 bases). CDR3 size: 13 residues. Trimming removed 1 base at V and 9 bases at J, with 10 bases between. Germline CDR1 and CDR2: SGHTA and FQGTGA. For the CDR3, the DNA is TGTGCCAGCAGCTTAAGTTCGGGGAGTGAGCAGTTCTTC. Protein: CASSLSSGSEQFF.